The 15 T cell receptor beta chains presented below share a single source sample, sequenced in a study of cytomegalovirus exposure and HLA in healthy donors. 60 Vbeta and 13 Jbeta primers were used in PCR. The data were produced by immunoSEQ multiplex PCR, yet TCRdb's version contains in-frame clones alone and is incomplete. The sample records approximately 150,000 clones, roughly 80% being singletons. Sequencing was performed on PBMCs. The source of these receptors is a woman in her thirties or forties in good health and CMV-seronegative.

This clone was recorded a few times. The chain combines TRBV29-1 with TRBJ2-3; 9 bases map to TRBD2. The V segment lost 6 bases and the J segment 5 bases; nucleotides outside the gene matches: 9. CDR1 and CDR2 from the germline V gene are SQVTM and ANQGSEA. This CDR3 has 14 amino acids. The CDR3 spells CSVGLRGREDTQYF. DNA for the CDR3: TGCAGCGTGGGGCTTCGCGGGAGGGAAGATACGCAGTATTTT.

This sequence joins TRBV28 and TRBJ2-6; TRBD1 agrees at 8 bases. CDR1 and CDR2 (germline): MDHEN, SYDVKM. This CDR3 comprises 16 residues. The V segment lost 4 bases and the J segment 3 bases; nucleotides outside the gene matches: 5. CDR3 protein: CASSSQGAFGANVLTF. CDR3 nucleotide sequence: TGTGCCAGCAGTTCCCAGGGGGCCTTTGGGGCCAACGTCCTGACTTTC.

This chain's CDR3 is CASSQLAGGTANTGELFF. The CDR3 DNA reads TGTGCCAGCAGTCAATTAGCGGGAGGAACCGCGAACACCGGGGAGCTGTTTTTT. V gene TRBV28 combines with J gene TRBJ2-2, with 10 bases identical to TRBD2. The CDR3 runs 18 residues. Germline V gene sequence: CDR1 MDHEN, CDR2 SYDVKM. With V trimmed by 5 bases and J by 0 bases, 9 bases remained unmatched.

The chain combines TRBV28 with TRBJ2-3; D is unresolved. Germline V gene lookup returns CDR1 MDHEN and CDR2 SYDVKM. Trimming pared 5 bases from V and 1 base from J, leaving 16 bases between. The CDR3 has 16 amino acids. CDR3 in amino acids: CASSHKAGSRTDTQYF. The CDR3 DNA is TGTGCCAGCAGTCATAAAGCCGGGTCACGCACAGATACGCAGTATTTT. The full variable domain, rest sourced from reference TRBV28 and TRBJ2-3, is DVKVTQSSRYLVKRTGEKVFLECVQDMDHENMFWYRQDPGLGLRLIYFSYDVKMKEKGDIPEGYSVSREKKERFSLILESASTNQTSMYLCASSHKAGSRTDTQYFGPGTRLTVL.

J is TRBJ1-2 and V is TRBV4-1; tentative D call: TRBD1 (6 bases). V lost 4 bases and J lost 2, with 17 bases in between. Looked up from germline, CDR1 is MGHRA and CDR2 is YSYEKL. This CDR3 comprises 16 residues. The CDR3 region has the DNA TGCGCCAGCAGCCCTTACCGAACCGGGACAAACTATGGCTACACCTTC. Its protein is CASSPYRTGTNYGYTF.

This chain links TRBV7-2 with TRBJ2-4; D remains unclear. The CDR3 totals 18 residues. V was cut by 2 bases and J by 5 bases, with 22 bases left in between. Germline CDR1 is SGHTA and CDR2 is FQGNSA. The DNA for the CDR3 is TGTGCCAGCAGCTTACGAACGACGCGGAAAACACCCCAAAACATTCAGTACTTC. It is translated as CASSLRTTRKTPQNIQYF.

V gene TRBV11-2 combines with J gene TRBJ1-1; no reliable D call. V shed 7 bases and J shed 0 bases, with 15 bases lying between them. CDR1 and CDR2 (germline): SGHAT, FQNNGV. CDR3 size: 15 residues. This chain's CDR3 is CASIGGWRMNTEAFF. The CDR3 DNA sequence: TGTGCCAGCATCGGAGGGTGGCGCATGAACACTGAAGCTTTCTTT.

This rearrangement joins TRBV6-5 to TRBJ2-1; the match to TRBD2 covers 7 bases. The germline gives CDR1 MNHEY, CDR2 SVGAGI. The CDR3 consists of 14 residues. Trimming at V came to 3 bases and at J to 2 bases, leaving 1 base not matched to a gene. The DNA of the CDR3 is TGTGCCAGCAGTTATAGCGGGCCCTACAATGAGCAGTTCTTC. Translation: CASSYSGPYNEQFF.

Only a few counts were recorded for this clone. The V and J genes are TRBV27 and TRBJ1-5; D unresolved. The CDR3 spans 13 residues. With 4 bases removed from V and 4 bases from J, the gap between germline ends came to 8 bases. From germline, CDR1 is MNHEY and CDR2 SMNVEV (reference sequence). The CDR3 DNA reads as TGTGCCAGCAGTTGGGAGCGAAATCAGCCCCAGCATTTT. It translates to CASSWERNQPQHF.

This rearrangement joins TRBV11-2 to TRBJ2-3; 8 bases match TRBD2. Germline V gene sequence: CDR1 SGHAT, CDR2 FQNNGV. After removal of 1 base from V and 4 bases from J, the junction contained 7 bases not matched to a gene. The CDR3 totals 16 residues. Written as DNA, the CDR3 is TGTGCCAGCAGCTTAGTTCTTGCGGGAGGAGCAGATACGCAGTATTTT. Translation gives CASSLVLAGGADTQYF.

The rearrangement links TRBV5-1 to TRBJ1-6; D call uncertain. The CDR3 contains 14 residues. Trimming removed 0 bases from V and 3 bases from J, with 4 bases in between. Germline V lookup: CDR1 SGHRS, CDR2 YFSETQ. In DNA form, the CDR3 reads TGCGCCAGCAGCTTGGACATCTATAATTCACCCCTCCACTTT. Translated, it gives CASSLDIYNSPLHF. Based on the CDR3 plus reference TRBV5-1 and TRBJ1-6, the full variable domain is KAGVTQTPRYLIKTRGQQVTLSCSPISGHRSVSWYQQTPGQGLQFLFEYFSETQRNKGNFPGRFSGRQFSNSRSEMNVSTLELGDSALYLCASSLDIYNSPLHFGNGTRLTVT.

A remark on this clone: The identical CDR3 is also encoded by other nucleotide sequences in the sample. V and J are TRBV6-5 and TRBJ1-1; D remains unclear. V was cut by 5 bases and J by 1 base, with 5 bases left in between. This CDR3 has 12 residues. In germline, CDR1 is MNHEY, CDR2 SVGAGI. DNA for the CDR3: TGTGCCAGCAGTCGAGCGAACACTGAAGCTTTCTTT. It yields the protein CASSRANTEAFF.

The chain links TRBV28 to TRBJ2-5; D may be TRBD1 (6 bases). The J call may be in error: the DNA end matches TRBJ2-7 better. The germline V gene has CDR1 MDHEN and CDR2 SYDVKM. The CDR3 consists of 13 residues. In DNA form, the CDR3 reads TGTGCCAGCAGCCTCGGGACAAGCGACGAGCAGTACTTC. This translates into CASSLGTSDEQYF.

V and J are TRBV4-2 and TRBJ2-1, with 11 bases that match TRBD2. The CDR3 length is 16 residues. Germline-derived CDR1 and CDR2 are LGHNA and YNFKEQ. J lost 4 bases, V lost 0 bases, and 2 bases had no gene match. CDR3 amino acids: CASSQDPSGGYNEQFF. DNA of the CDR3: TGTGCCAGCAGCCAAGATCCTAGCGGGGGGTACAATGAGCAGTTCTTC.

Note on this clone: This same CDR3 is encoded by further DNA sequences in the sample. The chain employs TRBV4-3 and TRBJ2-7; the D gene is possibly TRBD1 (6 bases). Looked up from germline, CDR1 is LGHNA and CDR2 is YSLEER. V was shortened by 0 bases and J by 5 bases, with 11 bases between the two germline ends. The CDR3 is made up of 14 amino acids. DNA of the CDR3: TGCGCCAGCAGCCAAGATACAGGGTACCACGAGCAGTACTTC. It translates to CASSQDTGYHEQYF.